This T cell receptor (beta chain) comes out of a study of early T cells in non-severe SARS-CoV-2 infection. Study-wide context: The chains were unpaired, and the sequenced material was bulk RNA from unsorted whole blood. Study results and limitations: CD4 and private specificities were missed by VDJdb matching, which favored anti-spike CD8 responses.

Trimming stripped 5 bases from V and 5 bases from J, with 9 bases between. CDR1 is SQVTM, CDR2 ANQGSEA, per germline. The CDR3 is 11 amino acids. Turning to this clonotype: What it binds is not known.

In the library, individual cDNA molecules carried attached unique molecular identifiers. Using its own MiXCR run on the 5' RACE reads, TCRdb lists one record per CDR3 protein. The data contain around 50,000 distinct CDR3 sequences, approximately 9.4% of them singletons. The source material was whole blood. The V gene is TRBV29-1, the J gene TRBJ2-5, with a possible D match to TRBD2 (6 bases). The source is an adult who was a healthcare worker with PCR-confirmed SARS-CoV-2 infection or an uninfected control (not recorded which). CDR3 sequence (DNA): TGCAGCGTTAAGGAGGGGGAGACCCAGTACTTC. This encodes CSVKEGETQYF.